A single sample is the source of the 16 T cell receptor beta chains below, sequenced in a study of spatial heterogeneity in lung cancer. Whole-study findings and limits: Counts of expanded alpha and beta TCRs within tumors tracked the tumor nonsynonymous mutation count.

These receptors have no identified antigens. In TCRdb, the 5' RACE reads were re-called with MiXCR into one record per CDR3 protein. The data show 25,000 to 30,000 distinct CDR3 sequences, more than 5.5% seen once. Time point in this sample: sample taken at primary tumor resection. Sequenced material: lung tumor tissue, taken at surgery. The source of these receptors is a male donor with early-stage non-small cell lung cancer.

This clonotype has at least ten counts. The chain recombines TRBV6-5 with TRBJ1-6, with 7 positions matching TRBD1. Germline CDR1 reads MNHEY; CDR2 reads SVGAGI. Losses at the gene ends were 0 bases for V and 8 bases for J; bases not matched to a gene: 10. CDR3 length equals 17 residues. CDR3 in amino acids: CASSYSLGGNWYSPLHF. The CDR3, as DNA: TGTGCCAGCAGTTACTCGTTAGGGGGCAATTGGTATTCACCCCTCCACTTT.

This clonotype counts as medium-sized. The DNA for the CDR3 is TGTGCCAGCAGTAGGGGTTATGGCTACACCTTC. It codes for CASSRGYGYTF. The chain is built from TRBV6-5 and TRBJ1-2; D is possibly TRBD1 (5 bases). The CDR3 contains 11 residues. Germline CDR1 MNHEY, CDR2 SVGAGI. V dropped 5 bases and J dropped 5 bases, with 6 bases sitting between them.

This clonotype was seen ten or more times. The V gene is TRBV11-2, the J gene TRBJ1-1; D may be TRBD1 (6 bases). The CDR3 runs 14 residues. CDR1 and CDR2 (germline): SGHAT, FQNNGV. The ends were cut back, 8 bases at V and 4 bases at J, with 17 bases in the middle. In DNA, the CDR3 is TGTGCCAGCGGACAGACGGGCGCGACCACTGAAGCTTTCTTT. This encodes CASGQTGATTEAFF.

This clonotype rates as medium-sized (0.01 to 0.1%). The rearrangement joins TRBV5-1 to TRBJ2-2; 7 bases are a match to TRBD1. Trimming cost V 4 bases and J 3 bases; bases outside gene matches: 12. This CDR3 comprises 17 residues. Germline loops: CDR1 SGHRS, CDR2 YFSETQ. CDR3 in amino acids: CASSRGQLGSYTGELFF. CDR3 DNA sequence: TGCGCCAGCAGCAGGGGGCAGCTCGGGTCTTACACCGGGGAGCTGTTTTTT.

This clonotype was counted at least ten times. V gene TRBV7-2 combines with J gene TRBJ2-5, with D possibly being TRBD2 (5 bases). V was pared by 2 bases and J by 5 bases, with 9 bases between. Germline V CDR1 and CDR2: SGHTA, FQGNSA. The length of the CDR3 is 13 residues. Here the CDR3 reads CASSLRGFETQYF. As DNA, the CDR3 is TGTGCCAGCAGCTTAAGAGGGTTCGAGACCCAGTACTTC. Based on the CDR3 plus reference TRBV7-2 and TRBJ2-5, the full variable domain is GAGVSQSPSNKVTEKGKDVELRCDPISGHTALYWYRQSLGQGLEFLIYFQGNSAPDKSGLPSDRFSAERTGGSVSTLTIQRTQQEDSAVYLCASSLRGFETQYFGPGTRLLVL.

This clonotype was counted ten times or more. The V and J genes are TRBV14 and TRBJ2-7; unclear D gene. This CDR3 comprises 10 residues. CDR1 is SGHDN and CDR2 is FVKESK in the germline V gene. Trimming took off 8 bases at V and 3 bases at J, with 5 bases between the two ends. CDR3 amino acids: CASGNYEQYF. The CDR3 bases are TGTGCCAGCGGTAACTACGAGCAGTACTTC.

This chain connects TRBV5-1 to TRBJ2-6, with D unclear. V was pared by 0 bases and J by 0 bases, with 4 bases between. The CDR3 has 15 amino acids. CDR1 is SGHRS and CDR2 is YFSETQ in the germline V gene. The CDR3 region has the DNA TGCGCCAGCAGCTTGGTCGGCTCTGGGGCCAACGTCCTGACTTTC. Its translation is CASSLVGSGANVLTF.

This clonotype was detected ten times or more. The chain links TRBV12-3 or TRBV12-4 to TRBJ2-7; D perhaps matches TRBD2 (6 bases). The V end lost 5 bases, the J end lost 5 bases, and 16 bases lay between the germline ends. The CDR3 spans 14 residues. The CDR3 DNA is TGTGCCAGCAGTCCTAGCGACAGAGATAACGAGCAGTACTTC. Protein sequence: CASSPSDRDNEQYF.

This clonotype appeared many times. One end of the junction is discordant with germline, which a read error may explain. This chain uses TRBV7-9 with TRBJ2-1; possibly TRBD1 for D (5 bases). Germline CDR1 is SEHNR and CDR2 is FQNEAQ (reference sequence). The CDR3 loop spans 12 amino acids. The CDR3 is CASSLERTGQSF. The CDR3 coding sequence is TGTGCCAGCAGCTTAGAGCGTACAGGCCAGTCCTTC.

This clonotype came up many times. A read error may account for a junction end that differs from germline. The chain couples TRBV27 to TRBJ2-5; 8 nucleotides match TRBD2. Per germline, CDR1 MNHEY and CDR2 SMNVEV (reference sequence). The CDR3 length is 15 residues. CDR3 nucleotides: TGTGCCAGCAGTCCCCCGGGGGGGCACCAGGAGACCCAGTACTTC. It yields the protein CASSPPGGHQETQYF.

This sequence joins TRBV28 and TRBJ1-6; possibly TRBD1 for D (6 bases). Germline CDR1 MDHEN, CDR2 SYDVKM. V lost 5 bases, J lost 11 bases, and 16 bases lay in between. The CDR3 is 14 amino acids. CDR3 amino acids: CASSPTGPTAPLHF. The DNA for the CDR3 is TGTGCCAGCAGTCCGACAGGTCCCACGGCACCCCTCCACTTT.

This clonotype was counted between two and nine times. The chain recombines TRBV20-1 with TRBJ2-5, with 8 positions matching TRBD2. CDR1 is DFQATT, CDR2 SNEGSKA, per germline (reference sequence). CDR3 length: 14 residues. J lost 3 bases, V lost 3 bases, and 6 bases had no gene match. For the CDR3, the DNA is TGCAGTGCTAGTGACCGGGGGGGCAAAGAGACCCAGTACTTC. As protein: CSASDRGGKETQYF.

This clonotype was recorded at least ten times. This rearrangement joins TRBV5-6 to TRBJ2-3; D is possibly TRBD2 (6 bases). The CDR3 consists of 14 residues. CDR1 is SGHDT and CDR2 is YYEEEE in the germline V gene. V was pared by 2 bases and J by 4 bases, with 11 bases between. In DNA form, the CDR3 reads TGTGCCAGCAGCTTCGAGGAGGGTGCAGATACGCAGTATTTT. Translated, it gives CASSFEEGADTQYF.

The chain joins TRBV28 to TRBJ1-5; D is unclear. The CDR3 has 13 amino acids. V gave up 2 bases and J gave up 1 base, with 3 bases separating them. Germline V gene sequence: CDR1 MDHEN, CDR2 SYDVKM. CDR3 nucleotides: TGTGCCAGCAGTTTACCAAGCAATCAGCCCCAGCATTTT. Protein sequence: CASSLPSNQPQHF.

This clonotype has a handful of counts. Written as DNA, the CDR3 is TGTGCCAGCAGCCGGGGGACAGGGCTTTATTTACCTGAAGCTTTCTTT. It specifies CASSRGTGLYLPEAFF. The chain is built from TRBV12-3 or TRBV12-4 and TRBJ1-1; 9 bases map to TRBD1. Trimming cost V 6 bases and J 6 bases; bases outside gene matches: 14. This CDR3 region has 16 residues.

In its sample, this clonotype was seen many times. This rearrangement joins TRBV4-3 to TRBJ2-5; D not resolved. V lost 0 bases and J lost 6, with 14 bases in between. CDR3 length: 15 amino acids. Per germline, CDR1 LGHNA and CDR2 YSLEER. The CDR3 here is CASSQDFIQGKTQYF. Here the CDR3 DNA reads TGCGCCAGCAGCCAAGATTTCATCCAAGGGAAGACCCAGTACTTC.